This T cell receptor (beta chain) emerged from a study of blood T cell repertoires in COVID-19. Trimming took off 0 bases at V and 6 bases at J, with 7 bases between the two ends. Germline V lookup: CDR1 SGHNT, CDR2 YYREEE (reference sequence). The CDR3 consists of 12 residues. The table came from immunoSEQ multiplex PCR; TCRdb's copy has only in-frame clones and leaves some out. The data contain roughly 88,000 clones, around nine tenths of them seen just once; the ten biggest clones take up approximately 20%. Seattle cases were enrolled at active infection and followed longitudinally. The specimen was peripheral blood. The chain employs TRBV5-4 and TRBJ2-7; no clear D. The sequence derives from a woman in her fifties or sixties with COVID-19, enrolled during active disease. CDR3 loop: CASSLVGGEQYF. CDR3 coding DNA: TGTGCCAGCAGCTTGGTCGGCGGCGAGCAGTACTTC.